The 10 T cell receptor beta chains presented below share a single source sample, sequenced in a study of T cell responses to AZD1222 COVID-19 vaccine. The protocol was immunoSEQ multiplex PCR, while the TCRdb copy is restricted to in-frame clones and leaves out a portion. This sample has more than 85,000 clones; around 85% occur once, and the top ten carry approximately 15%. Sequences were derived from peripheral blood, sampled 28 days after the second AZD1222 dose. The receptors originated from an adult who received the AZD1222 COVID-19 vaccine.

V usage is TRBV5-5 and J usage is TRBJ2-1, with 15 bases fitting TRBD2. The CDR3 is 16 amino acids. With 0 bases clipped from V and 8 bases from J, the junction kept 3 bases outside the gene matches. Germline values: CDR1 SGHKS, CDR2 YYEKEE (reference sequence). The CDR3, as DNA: TGTGCCAGCAGCTTGGGGGGACTAGCGGGAGGTTATGAGCAGTTCTTC. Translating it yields CASSLGGLAGGYEQFF.

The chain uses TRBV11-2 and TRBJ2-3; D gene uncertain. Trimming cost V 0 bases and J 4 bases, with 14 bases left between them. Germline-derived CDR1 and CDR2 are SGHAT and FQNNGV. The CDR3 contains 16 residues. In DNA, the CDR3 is TGTGCCAGCAGCTTAGATGCCGAGACGTTGGCAGATACGCAGTATTTT. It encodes CASSLDAETLADTQYF.

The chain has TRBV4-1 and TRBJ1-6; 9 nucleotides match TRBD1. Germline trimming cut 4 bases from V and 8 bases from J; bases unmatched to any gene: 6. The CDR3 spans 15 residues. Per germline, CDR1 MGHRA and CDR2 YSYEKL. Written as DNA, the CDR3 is TGCGCCAGCAGCCCCCGAGACAGGGGGGATTCACCCCTCCACTTT. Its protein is CASSPRDRGDSPLHF.

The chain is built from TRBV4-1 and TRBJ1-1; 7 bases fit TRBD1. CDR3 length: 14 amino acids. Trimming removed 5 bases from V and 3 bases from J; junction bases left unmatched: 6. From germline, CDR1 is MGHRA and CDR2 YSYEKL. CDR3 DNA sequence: TGCGCCAGCAGCGTACAGGGGTCCCACACTGAAGCTTTCTTT. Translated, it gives CASSVQGSHTEAFF.

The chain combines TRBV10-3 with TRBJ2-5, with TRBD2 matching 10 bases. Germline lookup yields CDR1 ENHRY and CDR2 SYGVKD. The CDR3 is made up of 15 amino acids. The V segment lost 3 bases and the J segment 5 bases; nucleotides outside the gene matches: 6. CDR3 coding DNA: TGTGCCATCAGTGATCGTAGCGGGGGGAGTGAGACCCAGTACTTC. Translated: CAISDRSGGSETQYF.

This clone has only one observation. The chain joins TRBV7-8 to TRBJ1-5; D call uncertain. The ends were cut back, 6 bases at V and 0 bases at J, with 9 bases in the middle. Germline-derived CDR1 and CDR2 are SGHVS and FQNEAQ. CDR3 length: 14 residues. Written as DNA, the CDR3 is TGTGCCAGCAGAAGGAGTTATAGCAATCAGCCCCAGCATTTT. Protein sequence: CASRRSYSNQPQHF.

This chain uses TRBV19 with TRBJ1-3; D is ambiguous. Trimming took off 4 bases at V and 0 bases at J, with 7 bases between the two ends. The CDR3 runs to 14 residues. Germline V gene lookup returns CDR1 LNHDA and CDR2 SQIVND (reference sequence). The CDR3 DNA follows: TGTGCCAGTAGTAAGTGGGACTCTGGAAACACCATATATTTT. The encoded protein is CASSKWDSGNTIYF.

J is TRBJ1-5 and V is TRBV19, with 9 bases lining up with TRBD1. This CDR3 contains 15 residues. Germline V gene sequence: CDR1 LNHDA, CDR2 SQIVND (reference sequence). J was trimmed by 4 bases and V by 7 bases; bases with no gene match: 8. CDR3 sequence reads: CASTGMGTGNQPQHF. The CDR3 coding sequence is TGTGCCAGTACGGGTATGGGGACAGGGAATCAGCCCCAGCATTTT. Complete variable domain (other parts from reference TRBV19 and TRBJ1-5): DGGITQSPKYLFRKEGQNVTLSCEQNLNHDAMYWYRQDPGQGLRLIYYSQIVNDFQKGDIAEGYSVSREKKESFPLTVTSAQKNPTAFYLCASTGMGTGNQPQHFGDGTRLSIL.

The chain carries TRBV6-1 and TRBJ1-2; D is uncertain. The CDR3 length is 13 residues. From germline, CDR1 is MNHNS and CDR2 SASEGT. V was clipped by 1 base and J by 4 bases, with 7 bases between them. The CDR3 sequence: CASSEDSFYGYTF. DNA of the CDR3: TGTGCCAGCAGTGAAGATTCCTTCTATGGCTACACCTTC.

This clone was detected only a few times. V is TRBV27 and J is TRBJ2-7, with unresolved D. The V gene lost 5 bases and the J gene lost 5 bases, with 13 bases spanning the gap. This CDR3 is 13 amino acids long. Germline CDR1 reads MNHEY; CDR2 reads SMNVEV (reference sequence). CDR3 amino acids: CASSLGFNNEQYF. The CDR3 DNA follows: TGTGCCAGCAGTCTGGGGTTTAACAACGAGCAGTACTTC.